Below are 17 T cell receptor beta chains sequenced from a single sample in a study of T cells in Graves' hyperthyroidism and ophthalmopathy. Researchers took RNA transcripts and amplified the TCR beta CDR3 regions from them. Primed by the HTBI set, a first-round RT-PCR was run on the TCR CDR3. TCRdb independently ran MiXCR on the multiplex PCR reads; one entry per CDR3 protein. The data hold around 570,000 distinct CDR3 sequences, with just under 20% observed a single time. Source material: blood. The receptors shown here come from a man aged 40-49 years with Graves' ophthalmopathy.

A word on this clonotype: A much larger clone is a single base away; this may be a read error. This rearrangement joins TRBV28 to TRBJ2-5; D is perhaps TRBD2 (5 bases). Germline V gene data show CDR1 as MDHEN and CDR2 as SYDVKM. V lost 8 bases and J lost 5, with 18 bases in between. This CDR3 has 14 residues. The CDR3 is CASCPLGESETQYF. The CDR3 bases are TGTGCCAGCTGCCCCTTGGGAGAGTCGGAGACCCAGTACTTC.

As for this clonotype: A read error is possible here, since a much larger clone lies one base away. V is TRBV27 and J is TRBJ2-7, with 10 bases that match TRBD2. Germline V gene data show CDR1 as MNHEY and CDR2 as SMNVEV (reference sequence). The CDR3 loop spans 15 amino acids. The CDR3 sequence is CASSASGGSFEERYF. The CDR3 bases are TGTGCCAGCAGCGCTAGCGGGGGTTCATTCGAAGAGCGGTACTTC.

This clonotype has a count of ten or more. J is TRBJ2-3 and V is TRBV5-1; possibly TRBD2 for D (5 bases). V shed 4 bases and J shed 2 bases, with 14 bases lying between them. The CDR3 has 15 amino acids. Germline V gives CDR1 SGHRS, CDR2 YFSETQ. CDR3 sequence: CASSEDGIFTDTQYF. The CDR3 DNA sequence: TGCGCCAGCAGCGAGGACGGGATCTTCACAGATACGCAGTATTTT.

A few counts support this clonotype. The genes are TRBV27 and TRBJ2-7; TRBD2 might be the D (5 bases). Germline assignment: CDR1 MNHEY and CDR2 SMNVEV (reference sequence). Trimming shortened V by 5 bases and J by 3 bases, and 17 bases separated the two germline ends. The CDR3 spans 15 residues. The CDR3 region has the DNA TGTGCCAGCAGTCCCACCGCTGGCGGGCACTACGAGCAGTACTTC. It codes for CASSPTAGGHYEQYF.

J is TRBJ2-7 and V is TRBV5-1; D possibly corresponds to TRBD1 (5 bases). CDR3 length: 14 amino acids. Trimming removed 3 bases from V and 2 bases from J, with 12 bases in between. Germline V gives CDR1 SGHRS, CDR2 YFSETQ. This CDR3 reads CASSSGWITYEQYF. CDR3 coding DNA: TGCGCCAGCAGCTCAGGGTGGATAACCTACGAGCAGTACTTC.

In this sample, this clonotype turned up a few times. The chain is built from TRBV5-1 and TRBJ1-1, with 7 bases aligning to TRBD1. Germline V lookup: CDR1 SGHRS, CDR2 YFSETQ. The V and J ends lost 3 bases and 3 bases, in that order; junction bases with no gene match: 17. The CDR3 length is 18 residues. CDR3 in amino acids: CASSSYRGEGTKDTEAFF. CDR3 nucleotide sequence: TGCGCCAGCAGCTCATACAGGGGAGAGGGGACTAAGGACACTGAAGCTTTCTTT.

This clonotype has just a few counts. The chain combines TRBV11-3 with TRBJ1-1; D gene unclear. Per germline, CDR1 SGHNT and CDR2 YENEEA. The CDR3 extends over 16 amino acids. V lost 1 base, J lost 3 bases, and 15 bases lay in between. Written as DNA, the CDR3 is TGTGCCAGCAGCTTAGCGGGCAATCGAGCGGACACTGAAGCTTTCTTT. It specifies CASSLAGNRADTEAFF.

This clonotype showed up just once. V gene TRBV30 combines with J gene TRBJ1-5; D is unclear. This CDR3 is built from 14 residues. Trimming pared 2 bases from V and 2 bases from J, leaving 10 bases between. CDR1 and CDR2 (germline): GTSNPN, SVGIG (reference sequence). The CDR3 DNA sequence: TGTGCCTGGAGTAGCGGAGGAGGCAATCAGCCCCAGCATTTT. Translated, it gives CAWSSGGGNQPQHF.

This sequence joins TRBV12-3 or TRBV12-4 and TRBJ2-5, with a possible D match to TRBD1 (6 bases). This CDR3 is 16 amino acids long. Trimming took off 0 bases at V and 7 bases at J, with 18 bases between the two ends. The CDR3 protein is CASSLAVFRGRGTQYF. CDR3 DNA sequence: TGTGCCAGCAGTTTAGCGGTATTCAGGGGACGAGGGACCCAGTACTTC.

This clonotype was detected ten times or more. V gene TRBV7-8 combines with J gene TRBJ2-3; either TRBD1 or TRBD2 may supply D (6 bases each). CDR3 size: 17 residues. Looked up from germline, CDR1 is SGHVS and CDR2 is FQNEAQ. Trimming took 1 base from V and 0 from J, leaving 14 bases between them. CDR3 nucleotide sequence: TGTGCCAGCAGCTTAGACCCAAGGGGGGCTAGCACAGATACGCAGTATTTT. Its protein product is CASSLDPRGASTDTQYF. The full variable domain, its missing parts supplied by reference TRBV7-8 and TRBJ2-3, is GAGVSQSPRYKVAKRGQDVALRCDPISGHVSLFWYQQALGQGPEFLTYFQNEAQLDKSGLPSDRFFAERPEGSVSTLKIQRTQQEDSAVYLCASSLDPRGASTDTQYFGPGTRLTVL.

The CDR3 DNA reads TGTGCCACCAGCAAGTGGGACTTAGCCTACAATGAGCAGTTCTTC. Translating it yields CATSKWDLAYNEQFF. This chain joins TRBV15 and TRBJ2-1; tentatively, D is TRBD2 (6 bases). The germline V gene has CDR1 LNHNV and CDR2 YYDKDF (reference sequence). Between the trimmed V and J ends, which lost 4 bases and 2 bases, there was a span of 12 bases. CDR3 length: 15 residues.

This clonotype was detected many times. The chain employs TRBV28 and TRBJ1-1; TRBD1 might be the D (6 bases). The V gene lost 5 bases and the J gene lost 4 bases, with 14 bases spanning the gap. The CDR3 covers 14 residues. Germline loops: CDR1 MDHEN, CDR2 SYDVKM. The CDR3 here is CASSPKTGTTEAFF. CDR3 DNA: TGTGCCAGCAGTCCTAAGACAGGTACCACTGAAGCTTTCTTT.

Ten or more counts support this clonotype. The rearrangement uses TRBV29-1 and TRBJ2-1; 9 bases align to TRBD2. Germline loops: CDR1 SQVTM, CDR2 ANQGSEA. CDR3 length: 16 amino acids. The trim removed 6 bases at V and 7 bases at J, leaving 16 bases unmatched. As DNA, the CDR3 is TGCAGCGTCACCGATAGGGTTAGCGGGAGTCCAAATGAGCAGTTCTTC. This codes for CSVTDRVSGSPNEQFF.

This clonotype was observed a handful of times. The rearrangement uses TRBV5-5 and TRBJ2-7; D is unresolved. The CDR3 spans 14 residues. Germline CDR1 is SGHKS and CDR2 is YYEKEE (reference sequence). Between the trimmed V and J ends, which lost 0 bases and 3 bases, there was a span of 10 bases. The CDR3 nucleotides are TGTGCCAGCAGCTTGGGTCTTATGGGCTACGAGCAGTACTTC. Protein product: CASSLGLMGYEQYF.

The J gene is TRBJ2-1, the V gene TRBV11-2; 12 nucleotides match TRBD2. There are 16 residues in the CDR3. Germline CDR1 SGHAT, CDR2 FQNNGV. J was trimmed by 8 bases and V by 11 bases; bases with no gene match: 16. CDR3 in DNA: TGTGCCTGGGACTCTAGCGGGAGGGCCCCTGGCTATGAGCAGTTCTTC. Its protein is CAWDSSGRAPGYEQFF.

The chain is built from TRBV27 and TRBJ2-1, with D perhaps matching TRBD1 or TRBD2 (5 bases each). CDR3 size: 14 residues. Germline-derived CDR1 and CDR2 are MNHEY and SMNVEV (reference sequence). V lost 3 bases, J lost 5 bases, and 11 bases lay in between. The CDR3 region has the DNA TGTGCCAGCAGTTTGGGGGTGGCGGACAATGAGCAGTTCTTC. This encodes CASSLGVADNEQFF.

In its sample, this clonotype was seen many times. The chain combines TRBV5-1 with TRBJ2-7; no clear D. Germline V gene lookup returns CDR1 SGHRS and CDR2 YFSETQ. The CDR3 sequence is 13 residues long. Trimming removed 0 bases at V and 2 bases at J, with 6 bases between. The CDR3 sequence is CASSLDVTYEQYF. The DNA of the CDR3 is TGCGCCAGCAGCTTGGATGTAACCTACGAGCAGTACTTC.